The entry below gives a single TCR beta chain sequence along with its context. Germline-derived CDR1 and CDR2 are MDHEN and SYDVKM. Trimming shortened V by 3 bases and J by 2 bases, and 11 bases separated the two germline ends. The CDR3 contains 15 residues. Assignments of participants to cohorts depended upon their own reported clinical history. Recovered status in Cohort 3 required two negative PCRs, clearance, or symptom resolution. Profiling relied on immunoSEQ multiplex PCR, and the TCRdb table lists in-frame clones only, not all of them. The sample lists hundreds of thousands of clones; roughly nine tenths were seen once. This sample was taken from a study of blood T cell repertoires in COVID-19.

Material: PBMCs or T cells enriched from blood (not recorded which). The V call is TRBV28, the J call TRBJ1-3; possibly TRBD1 for D (5 bases). This TCR was sampled from a woman in her forties or fifties who had recovered from COVID-19. The CDR3, as DNA: TGTGCCAGCAGTTTTAGGGGTAGTGCTGGAAACACCATATATTTT. This gives the protein CASSFRGSAGNTIYF.